Below, 14 T cell receptor beta chains from the same sample are listed, as sequenced in a study of blood T cell repertoires in COVID-19. Only in-frame clones appear in the TCRdb table, and some are missing; sequencing was by immunoSEQ multiplex PCR. The table lists more than 350,000 clones, approximately 90% of them singletons. Specimen: PBMCs or T cells enriched from blood (not recorded which). Receptors originate from a woman in her 50s who had recovered from COVID-19.

The V and J genes are TRBV11-2 and TRBJ1-1; D is unresolved. Germline CDR1 and CDR2: SGHAT and FQNNGV. This CDR3 has 16 amino acids. Between the trimmed V and J ends, which lost 9 bases and 2 bases, there was a span of 22 bases. CDR3 amino acids: CASRTIRLSRNTEAFF. The DNA for the CDR3 is TGTGCCAGTAGGACTATACGACTAAGTAGAAACACTGAAGCTTTCTTT.

The CDR3 DNA reads as TGTGCCAGCAGAAAGGGCTGGACAGGGGTCACGGGACCGATTAATGAAAAACTGTTTTTT. Its translation is CASRKGWTGVTGPINEKLFF. V gene TRBV2 combines with J gene TRBJ1-4, with 9 bases aligning to TRBD1. CDR1 SNHLY and CDR2 FYNNEI come from the germline V gene. V was pared by 6 bases and J by 4 bases, with 21 bases of the junction left unmatched. This CDR3 contains 20 residues.

This chain connects TRBV5-1 to TRBJ2-1, with D possibly matching TRBD1 (5 bases). Trimming pared 4 bases from V and 6 bases from J, leaving 14 bases between. This CDR3 contains 14 residues. The germline CDR1 and CDR2 sequences are SGHRS and YFSETQ. The DNA for the CDR3 is TGCGCCAGCAGCCTGACCAGGGAACGCAATGAGCAGTTCTTC. The encoded protein is CASSLTRERNEQFF.

This clone was seen a single time. The chain couples TRBV6-5 to TRBJ2-2; 7 bases are a match to TRBD2. Germline assignment: CDR1 MNHEY and CDR2 SVGAGI. The CDR3 consists of 12 residues. Trimming removed 5 bases from V and 7 bases from J; junction bases left unmatched: 1. The CDR3 coding sequence is TGTGCCAGCAGTCGGGGGGTCGGGGAGCTGTTTTTT. It specifies CASSRGVGELFF.

The chain combines TRBV29-1 with TRBJ2-5, with D tentatively TRBD2 (5 bases). The CDR3 covers 13 residues. The ends were cut back, 6 bases at V and 1 base at J, with 12 bases in the middle. From germline, CDR1 is SQVTM and CDR2 ANQGSEA. The CDR3 loop reads CSVPGWVQETQYF. The CDR3 nucleotides are TGCAGCGTGCCGGGGTGGGTCCAAGAGACCCAGTACTTC.

The chain joins TRBV5-5 to TRBJ1-4; D uncertain. The germline V and J ends were trimmed by 2 bases and 0 bases, with 8 bases remaining between them. Looked up from germline, CDR1 is SGHKS and CDR2 is YYEKEE (reference sequence). The CDR3 is made up of 15 amino acids. The CDR3 is CASSFSGTTNEKLFF. The CDR3 nucleotides read TGTGCCAGCAGCTTTTCAGGAACAACTAATGAAAAACTGTTTTTT. Variable domain in full (rest from reference TRBV5-5 and TRBJ1-4): DAGVTQSPTHLIKTRGQQVTLRCSPISGHKSVSWYQQVLGQGPQFIFQYYEKEERGRGNFPDRFSARQFPNYSSELNVNALLLGDSALYLCASSFSGTTNEKLFFGSGTQLSVL.

The chain uses TRBV7-2 and TRBJ1-5, with D uncertain. The length of the CDR3 is 17 residues. The germline gives CDR1 SGHTA, CDR2 FQGNSA. The V gene lost 1 base and the J gene lost 0 bases, with 13 bases spanning the gap. Written as DNA, the CDR3 is TGTGCCAGCAGCTTAGTTGGTAGAGGTCTTAGCAATCAGCCCCAGCATTTT. This encodes CASSLVGRGLSNQPQHF.

The chain links TRBV5-4 to TRBJ1-2; D remains unclear. The CDR3 totals 14 residues. Germline values: CDR1 SGHNT, CDR2 YYREEE (reference sequence). Trimming removed 1 base at V and 8 bases at J, with 15 bases between. CDR3 sequence reads: CASSLSLDFNGYTF. CDR3 nucleotides: TGTGCCAGCAGCTTGTCCCTTGACTTTAACGGCTACACCTTC.

The rearrangement joins TRBV4-1 to TRBJ1-1, with D hard to call. Deletions cut 0 bases from V and 5 bases from J, with 13 bases between. There are 15 residues in the CDR3. The germline V gene encodes CDR1 MGHRA and CDR2 YSYEKL. In DNA, the CDR3 is TGCGCCAGCAGCCAAGATCGAGGGTTTGGGACTGAAGCTTTCTTT. The encoded protein is CASSQDRGFGTEAFF.

The chain carries TRBV2 and TRBJ2-2; possible D gene TRBD2, 6 bases. Germline-derived CDR1 and CDR2 are SNHLY and FYNNEI. Trimming shortened V by 7 bases and J by 12 bases, and 18 bases separated the two germline ends. The CDR3 totals 13 residues. CDR3 coding DNA: TGTGCCAGCAAAGCCGGTGGGACTGTAAAGCTGTTTTTT. This encodes CASKAGGTVKLFF.

The chain uses TRBV30 and TRBJ1-3; a weak D match, TRBD1 (6 bases). This CDR3 comprises 15 residues. The germline V gene encodes CDR1 GTSNPN and CDR2 SVGIG (reference sequence). Trimming removed 2 bases from V and 1 base from J, with 12 bases in between. CDR3 in amino acids: CAWSRTDFSGNTIYF. CDR3 nucleotides: TGTGCCTGGAGTCGGACAGACTTTTCTGGAAACACCATATATTTT.

J is TRBJ2-2 and V is TRBV5-1, with no clear D. Looked up from germline, CDR1 is SGHRS and CDR2 is YFSETQ. Trimming pared 4 bases from V and 2 bases from J, leaving 9 bases between. The CDR3 loop spans 14 amino acids. CDR3: CASSSGPNTGELFF. The CDR3 region has the DNA TGCGCCAGCAGCAGTGGGCCTAACACCGGGGAGCTGTTTTTT.

The table lists this clone with a few counts. This rearrangement joins TRBV5-5 to TRBJ1-5; D gene ambiguous. Germline CDR1 is SGHKS and CDR2 is YYEKEE (reference sequence). This CDR3 is built from 13 residues. V was shortened by 0 bases and J by 4 bases, with 5 bases between the two germline ends. Here the CDR3 reads CASSLAGNQPQHF. CDR3 nucleotides: TGTGCCAGCAGCTTGGCCGGGAATCAGCCCCAGCATTTT. The whole variable domain, remainder taken from reference TRBV5-5 and TRBJ1-5, is DAGVTQSPTHLIKTRGQQVTLRCSPISGHKSVSWYQQVLGQGPQFIFQYYEKEERGRGNFPDRFSARQFPNYSSELNVNALLLGDSALYLCASSLAGNQPQHFGDGTRLSIL.

For the CDR3, the DNA is TGCGCCAGCAGCCGCAAAGGGGCGGGGGGGAGCTACAATGAGCAGTTCTTC. Translating gives CASSRKGAGGSYNEQFF. The J gene is TRBJ2-1, the V gene TRBV4-1; 9 bases match TRBD2. This CDR3 has 17 residues. V lost 4 bases and J lost 3; bases outside the gene matches: 10. Germline assignment: CDR1 MGHRA and CDR2 YSYEKL.